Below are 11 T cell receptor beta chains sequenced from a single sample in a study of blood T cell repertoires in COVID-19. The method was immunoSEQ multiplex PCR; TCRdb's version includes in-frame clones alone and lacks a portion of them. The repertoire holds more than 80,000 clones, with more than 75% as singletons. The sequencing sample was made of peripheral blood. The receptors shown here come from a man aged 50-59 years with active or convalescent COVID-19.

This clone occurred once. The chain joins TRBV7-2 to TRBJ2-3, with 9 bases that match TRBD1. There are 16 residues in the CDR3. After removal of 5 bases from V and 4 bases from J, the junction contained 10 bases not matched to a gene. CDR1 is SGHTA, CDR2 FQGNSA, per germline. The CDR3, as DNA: TGTGCCAGCAGCCCAACCGGGACAGGGAGGGCAGATACGCAGTATTTT. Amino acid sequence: CASSPTGTGRADTQYF.

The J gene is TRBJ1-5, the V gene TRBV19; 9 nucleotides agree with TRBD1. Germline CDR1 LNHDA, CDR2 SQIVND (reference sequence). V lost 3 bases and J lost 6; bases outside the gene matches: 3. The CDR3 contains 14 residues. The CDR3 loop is CASSMTGQGQPQHF. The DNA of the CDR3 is TGTGCCAGTAGTATGACGGGACAGGGTCAGCCCCAGCATTTT.

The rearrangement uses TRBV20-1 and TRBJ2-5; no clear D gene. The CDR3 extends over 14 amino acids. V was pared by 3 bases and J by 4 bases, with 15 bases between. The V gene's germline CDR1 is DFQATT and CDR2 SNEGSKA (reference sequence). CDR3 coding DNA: TGCAGTGCTAGTGCGTTCGTAGTATTAGAGACCCAGTACTTC. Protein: CSASAFVVLETQYF.

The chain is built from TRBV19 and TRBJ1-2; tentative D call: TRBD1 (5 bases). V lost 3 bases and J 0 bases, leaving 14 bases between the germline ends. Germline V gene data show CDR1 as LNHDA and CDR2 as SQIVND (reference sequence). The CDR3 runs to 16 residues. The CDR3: CASSIKSGGTNYGYTF. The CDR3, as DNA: TGTGCCAGTAGTATTAAGTCCGGGGGTACTAACTATGGCTACACCTTC.

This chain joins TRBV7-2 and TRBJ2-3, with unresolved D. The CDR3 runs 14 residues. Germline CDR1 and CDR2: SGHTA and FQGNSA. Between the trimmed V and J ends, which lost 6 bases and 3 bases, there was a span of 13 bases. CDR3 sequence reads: CASRVGQVTDTQYF. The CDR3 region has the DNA TGTGCCAGCAGAGTAGGTCAGGTTACAGATACGCAGTATTTT. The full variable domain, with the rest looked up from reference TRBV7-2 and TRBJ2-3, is GAGVSQSPSNKVTEKGKDVELRCDPISGHTALYWYRQSLGQGLEFLIYFQGNSAPDKSGLPSDRFSAERTGGSVSTLTIQRTQQEDSAVYLCASRVGQVTDTQYFGPGTRLTVL.

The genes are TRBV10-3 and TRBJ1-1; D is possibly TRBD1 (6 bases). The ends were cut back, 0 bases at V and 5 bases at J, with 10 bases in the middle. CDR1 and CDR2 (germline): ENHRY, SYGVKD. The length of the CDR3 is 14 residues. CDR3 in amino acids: CAISESEGGTEAFF. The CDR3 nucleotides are TGTGCCATCAGTGAGTCGGAGGGGGGGACTGAAGCTTTCTTT.

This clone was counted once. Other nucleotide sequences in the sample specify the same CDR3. The CDR3 sequence is CASNGGSGVLRETQYF. CDR3 DNA: TGTGCCAGCAACGGCGGATCAGGGGTTTTAAGAGAGACCCAGTACTTC. The chain is built from TRBV2 and TRBJ2-5, with D tentatively TRBD1 (6 bases). The V end was cut by 7 bases, the J end by 4 bases, with 22 bases between. CDR1 SNHLY and CDR2 FYNNEI come from the germline V gene. The CDR3 loop spans 16 amino acids.

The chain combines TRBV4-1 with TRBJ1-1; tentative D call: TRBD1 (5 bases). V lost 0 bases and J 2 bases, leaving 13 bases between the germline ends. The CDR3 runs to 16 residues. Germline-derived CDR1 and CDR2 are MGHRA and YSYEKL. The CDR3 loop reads CASSQDGVDRNTEAFF. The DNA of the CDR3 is TGCGCCAGCAGCCAAGATGGGGTCGACAGAAACACTGAAGCTTTCTTT.

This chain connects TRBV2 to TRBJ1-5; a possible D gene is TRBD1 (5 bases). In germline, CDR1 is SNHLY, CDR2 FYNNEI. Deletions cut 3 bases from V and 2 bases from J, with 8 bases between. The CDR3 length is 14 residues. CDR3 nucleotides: TGTGCCAGCAGTGAGGGGCCCGGCAATCAGCCCCAGCATTTT. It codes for CASSEGPGNQPQHF.

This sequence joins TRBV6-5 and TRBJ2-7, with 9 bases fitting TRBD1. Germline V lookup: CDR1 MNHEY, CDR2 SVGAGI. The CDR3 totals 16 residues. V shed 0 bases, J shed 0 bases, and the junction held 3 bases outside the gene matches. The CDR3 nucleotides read TGTGCCAGCAGTTACTCACAGGGGGCGAGCTCCTACGAGCAGTACGTC. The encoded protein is CASSYSQGASSYEQYV.

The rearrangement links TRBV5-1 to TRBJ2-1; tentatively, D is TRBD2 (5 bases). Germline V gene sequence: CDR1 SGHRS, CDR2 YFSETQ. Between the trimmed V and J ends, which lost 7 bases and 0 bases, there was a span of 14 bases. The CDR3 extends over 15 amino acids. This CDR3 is CASGGATNSYNEQFF. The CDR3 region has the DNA TGCGCCAGCGGTGGCGCGACTAACTCCTACAATGAGCAGTTCTTC.